The T cell receptor beta chain described here comes from a study of T cell responses to AZD1222 COVID-19 vaccine. The V and J ends lost 6 bases and 2 bases respectively, with 18 bases between them. This CDR3 has 16 residues. Germline CDR1 reads LNHDA; CDR2 reads SQIVND (reference sequence). TCRdb's copy holds only in-frame clones and misses some; the assay was immunoSEQ multiplex PCR. The table shows some 150,000 clones, with roughly 91% occurring only once. Material: peripheral blood, obtained on day 0 of AZD1222 vaccination. This clonotype was obtained from an adult in good health. The chain employs TRBV19 and TRBJ2-3; D unresolved. The DNA of the CDR3 is TGTGCCAGTAGACCTTACTACGGGCGGAACACAGATACGCAGTATTTT. Its protein is CASRPYYGRNTDTQYF.